The sequence of this TCR beta chain was determined in a study of response to subunit inactivated influenza vaccine. TCRdb re-derived calls from the RT-PCR reads in MiXCR, one entry per CDR3 protein. The table has about 300,000 distinct CDR3 sequences, around 22% seen once. The CDR3 runs to 19 residues. Germline V CDR1 and CDR2: SGHAT, FQDESV (reference sequence). V was clipped by 1 base and J by 6 bases; unmatched bases: 15. This material consisted of PBMCs from blood, taken 21 months after vaccination. This clonotype originated in a man in his fifties or sixties who received an inactivated influenza vaccine. This rearrangement joins TRBV11-1 to TRBJ2-1; 10 bases fit TRBD2. The CDR3 reads CASSLVPLTALAGVNEQFF. DNA for the CDR3: TGTGCCAGCAGCTTAGTACCCCTTACGGCCCTAGCGGGGGTCAATGAGCAGTTCTTC.